These T cell receptor beta chains were read from a single sample in a study of blood T cell repertoires in COVID-19. The repertoire was sequenced with immunoSEQ multiplex PCR; TCRdb's copy has only in-frame clones and lacks some. The table includes roughly 300,000 clones, around 85% detected once. Sample: peripheral blood. These receptors were obtained from a woman aged 25 to 39 with COVID-19, enrolled during active disease. Both conserved end residues are part of each CDR3. D genes are given only for firm matches. The size entry is marked missing in some rows and otherwise reads once, few, many or a size class.

j_call d_call clone_size v_call cdr3_nt cdr3_aa
TRBJ2-5 TRBD1 - TRBV4-1 TGCGCCAGCAGCCAGGTGACAGGGGGGGACCAAGAGACCCAGTACTTC CASSQVTGGDQETQYF
TRBJ2-5 TRBD2 - TRBV18 TGTGCCAGCTCACCACCAAGACTAGCGGGGGGTTCGGAGACCCAGTACTTC CASSPPRLAGGSETQYF
TRBJ1-5 - - TRBV6-6 TGTGCCAGCAGTTACTCTGACAGCCCCAATCAGCCCCAGCATTTT CASSYSDSPNQPQHF
TRBJ1-1 TRBD1 - TRBV11-1 TGTGCCAGCAGCCTTTTTTTTTCAGGGGGAAGTGAAGCTTTCTTT CASSLFFSGGSEAFF
TRBJ2-7 - - TRBV11-2 TGTGCCAGCAGCCCGGGGACAAATACCTACGAGCAGTACTTC CASSPGTNTYEQYF
TRBJ1-6 - - TRBV6-5 TGTGCGGCAGGCAGGGGCTCCTATAATTCACCCCTCCACTTT CAAGRGSYNSPLHF
TRBJ1-4 - - TRBV28 TGTGCCAGCAGCCCTGTAAACAGGGTAGGCCAAAAACTGTTTTTT CASSPVNRVGQKLFF
TRBJ1-2 TRBD1 - TRBV3-1/TRBV3-2 TGTGCCAGCAGCCAAGTTGGGACAGCTAACTATGGCTACACCTTC CASSQVGTANYGYTF
TRBJ2-7 TRBD1 - TRBV5-1 TGCGCCAGCAGCACTGGACAGGGGCTCTACGAGCAGTACTTC CASSTGQGLYEQYF
TRBJ1-1 TRBD1 - TRBV11-3 TGTGCCAGCAGCTTGAGACAGGGGGCGCCTGAAGCTTTCTTT CASSLRQGAPEAFF
TRBJ2-7 TRBD1 - TRBV6-5 TGTGCCATCGGCCGGACAGGGGACTACGAGCAGTACTTC CAIGRTGDYEQYF
TRBJ2-1 TRBD1 once TRBV4-1 TGCGCCAGCAGCCAAGATTTAGGGGGCTGGGTCAATGAGCAGTTCTTC CASSQDLGGWVNEQFF
TRBJ2-7 TRBD1 - TRBV11-2 TGTGCCAGCAGCCCTCCGGGACAGTACCTCAGGTACGAGCAGTACTTC CASSPPGQYLRYEQYF
TRBJ1-2 TRBD1 once TRBV18 TGTGCCAGCTCTGAGGGGGCGCATTATGGCTACACCTTC CASSEGAHYGYTF
TRBJ1-2 - - TRBV2 TGTGCCAGCACAAAGGACAGCAACCAGGATATAGCTAACTATGGCTACACCTTC CASTKDSNQDIANYGYTF
TRBJ1-2 TRBD1 - TRBV5-1 TGCGCCAGCCGTCCCGGGACAGGGGCGGGACTTGGCTACACCTTC CASRPGTGAGLGYTF
TRBJ1-6 - - TRBV6-5 TGTGCCGGGACACCTTCTTGGTCCTATAATTCACCCCTCCACTTT CAGTPSWSYNSPLHF
TRBJ2-1 - - TRBV5-1 TGCGCCAGCAGCCGTACAGACAGCCCCTACAATGAGCAGTTCTTC CASSRTDSPYNEQFF
TRBJ1-4 - - TRBV15 TGTGCCACCAGCAGAGGCCGACAGGAAACTAATGAAAAACTGTTTTTT CATSRGRQETNEKLFF
TRBJ1-2 TRBD1 - TRBV12-5 TGTGCTAGTGGCCCGGGACAGCCAAACTATGGCTACACCTTC CASGPGQPNYGYTF
TRBJ1-1 TRBD1 - TRBV5-1 TGCGCCAGCAGCTTTGGAACAGGGGTAACTGAAGCTTTCTTT CASSFGTGVTEAFF
TRBJ1-2 - - TRBV30 TGTGCCTGGAGTGTCGGGAGCGGCTACACCTTC CAWSVGSGYTF
TRBJ2-4 - - TRBV27 TGTGCCAGCAGCTTGGTCCGGGGGGCCAAAAACATTCAGTACTTC CASSLVRGAKNIQYF
TRBJ1-5 - few TRBV19 TGTGCCAGTAGTATCGCGGGGACCAATCAGCCCCAGCATTTT CASSIAGTNQPQHF
TRBJ2-1 TRBD2 once TRBV6-5 TGTGCCAGCAGTTACCGGCGAAGCGGGGGGGAGCAGTTCTTC CASSYRRSGGEQFF
TRBJ1-2 - - TRBV7-9 TGTGCCAGCAGCTCCTCAGGGGTGGGTGGCTACACCTTC CASSSSGVGGYTF
TRBJ1-5 - - TRBV19 TGTGCCAGTAGCCTCTTTTCCAGAGGAAGAGATCAGCCCCAGCATTTT CASSLFSRGRDQPQHF
TRBJ1-3 TRBD1 once TRBV9 TGTGCCAGCAGCGTCGGGACAGCTAGTGGAAACACCATATATTTT CASSVGTASGNTIYF
TRBJ1-6 - - TRBV5-1 TGCGCCAGCAGCTTGGTATGGGCCCCAAATTCACCCCTCCACTTT CASSLVWAPNSPLHF
TRBJ1-6 - - TRBV2 TGTGCCAGCAGTAAAACCCGGGACAAGGTTAATTCACCCCTCCACTTT CASSKTRDKVNSPLHF
TRBJ2-7 - - TRBV4-1 TGCGCCAGCAGCCAAGATTCGTACGAGCAGTACTTC CASSQDSYEQYF
TRBJ2-6 TRBD1 once TRBV5-1 TGCGCCAGTGGGGACAGCTCTGGGGCCAACGTCCTGACTTTC CASGDSSGANVLTF
TRBJ2-1 TRBD2 - TRBV10-1 TGCGCCAGCACCAGCGGGGGGGGAAACAATGAGCAGTTCTTC CASTSGGGNNEQFF
TRBJ2-3 TRBD2 - TRBV4-1 TGCGCCAGCAGCTCCCGACTAGCGTCAGATACGCAGTATTTT CASSSRLASDTQYF
TRBJ2-5 - - TRBV5-1 TGCGCCAGCAGCGTATCGCAGGGGGGACAGACCCAGTACTTC CASSVSQGGQTQYF
TRBJ1-4 - - TRBV5-4 TGTGCCAGCAGCTTGGGGGGCGTGAATGAAAAACTGTTTTTT CASSLGGVNEKLFF
TRBJ1-5 - - TRBV4-2 TGTGCCAGCAGCCAAGATTTAACGGGAATCGGTTCTCAGCCCCAGCATTTT CASSQDLTGIGSQPQHF
TRBJ2-7 - - TRBV27 TGTGCCAGCAGTTTACTAATAAGTCCGCCCGTGAAACAGTACTTC CASSLLISPPVKQYF
TRBJ2-1 TRBD2 once TRBV3-1/TRBV3-2 TGTGCCAGCAGCCTCTCCGGACTAGCGGGGGGGCTCGATGAGCAGTTCTTC CASSLSGLAGGLDEQFF
TRBJ2-1 TRBD2 - TRBV5-6 TGTGCCAGCTCCCGGCCCGGGCGGGGGGGGGCTAATGAGCAGTTCTTC CASSRPGRGGANEQFF
TRBJ1-3 - - TRBV18 TGTGCCAGCTCACCGGAGCTGGGTCCTGGAAACACCATATATTTT CASSPELGPGNTIYF
TRBJ1-2 TRBD1 - TRBV4-1 TGCGCCAGCAGCCCCCGGACAGGCCCAGCTGGCTACACCTTC CASSPRTGPAGYTF
TRBJ2-6 - few TRBV2 TGTGCCAGCAGGTGGGACACCTCTGGGGCCAACGTCCTGACTTTC CASRWDTSGANVLTF
TRBJ2-6 - - TRBV27 TGTGCCAGCAGTTTATGGGCCCGCTCTGGGGCCAACGTCCTGACTTTC CASSLWARSGANVLTF
TRBJ2-3 TRBD1 - TRBV5-1 TGCGCCAGCGGCGGACAGGGGAGAACCCTAGGGGGTACAGATACGCAGTATTTT CASGGQGRTLGGTDTQYF
TRBJ2-3 TRBD2 few TRBV3-1/TRBV3-2 TGTGCCAGCAGCCAACGCGGGGGGGCCAACACAGATACGCAGTATTTT CASSQRGGANTDTQYF
TRBJ2-2 - - TRBV6-2/TRBV6-3 TGTGCCAGCAGTTACGGTCAGTACACCGGGGAGCTGTTTTTT CASSYGQYTGELFF
TRBJ2-2 TRBD1 few TRBV11-3 TGTGCCAGCAGCTACGGGACAGGGGTGGTGTTTTTT CASSYGTGVVFF
TRBJ2-7 TRBD1 - TRBV28 TGTGCCAGCAGTGCGGTGGGACAGGGCATAAACGAGCAGTACTTC CASSAVGQGINEQYF
TRBJ2-5 - - TRBV19 TGTGCCAGTTCCACTAGAAGGGAGACCCAGTACTTC CASSTRRETQYF
TRBJ2-1 TRBD1 - TRBV7-8 TGTGCCAGCAGCTGGGGACAGGTCTACAATGAGCAGTTCTTC CASSWGQVYNEQFF
TRBJ2-2 - few TRBV14 TGTGCCAGCAGCCAAGTTCCGGGAACCGGGGAGCTGTTTTTT CASSQVPGTGELFF
TRBJ2-5 TRBD2 - TRBV7-2 TGTGCCAGCAGCCCCCAGAAGGGAACGGGGGGGCCCGGAACCCAGTACTTC CASSPQKGTGGPGTQYF
TRBJ1-6 - - TRBV5-6 TGTGCCAGCAGCTTGGAGGGGCAGGGTAATTCACCCCTCCACTTT CASSLEGQGNSPLHF
TRBJ2-1 TRBD1 - TRBV3-1/TRBV3-2 TGTGCCAGCAGCCAAGATATAGGCCAGGGGGTATTCTATGAGCAGTTCTTC CASSQDIGQGVFYEQFF
TRBJ1-6 - few TRBV4-1 TGCGCCAGCAGCCGCCAGGGAAGCTCCTATAATTCACCCCTCCACTTT CASSRQGSSYNSPLHF
TRBJ2-7 TRBD1 - TRBV6-1 TGTGCCAGCAGTGAATCCCTATTGCGACAGGGTATCTACGAGCAGTACTTC CASSESLLRQGIYEQYF
TRBJ1-3 - - TRBV7-8 TGTGCCAGCAGCTCTAACTCTGGAAACACCATATATTTT CASSSNSGNTIYF